This TCR beta chain came from a study of graft-versus-host responses after intestinal transplantation. Concerning this clone: No antigen is known for it.

Data came from immunoSEQ multiplex PCR; TCRdb stores just in-frame clones and leaves some out. The data hold about 86,000 clones, with under 85% observed a single time. CDR3 length: 15 residues. Germline CDR1 MNHNS, CDR2 SASEGT. V was pared by 2 bases and J by 6 bases, with 2 bases of the junction left unmatched. General observations from the study: Circulating GvH clone levels at their peak were associated with HvG declines (early post-transplant).

This receptor was identified in a human donor who received an intestinal transplant. The chain couples TRBV6-1 to TRBJ2-2; 11 nucleotides align to TRBD1. The sequencing here drew on unstimulated CD8+ T cells sorted from spleen or lymph node cells, taken before intestinal transplant. The CDR3 protein is CASSERTGGSGELFF. The DNA of the CDR3 is TGTGCCAGCAGTGAAAGGACAGGGGGCTCCGGGGAGCTGTTTTTT.